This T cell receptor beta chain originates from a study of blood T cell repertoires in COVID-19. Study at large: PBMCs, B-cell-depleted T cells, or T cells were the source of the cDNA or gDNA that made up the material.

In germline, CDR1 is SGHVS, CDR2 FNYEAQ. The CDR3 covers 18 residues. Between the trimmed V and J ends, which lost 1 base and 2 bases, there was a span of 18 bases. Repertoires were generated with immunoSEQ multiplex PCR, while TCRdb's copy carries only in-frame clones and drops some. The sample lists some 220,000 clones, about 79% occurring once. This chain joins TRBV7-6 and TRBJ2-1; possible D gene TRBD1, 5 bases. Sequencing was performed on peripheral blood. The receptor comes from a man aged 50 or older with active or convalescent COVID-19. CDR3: CASSLDSFRAGAYNEQFF. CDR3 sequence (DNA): TGTGCCAGCAGCTTAGACTCTTTCAGGGCAGGAGCCTACAATGAGCAGTTCTTC.